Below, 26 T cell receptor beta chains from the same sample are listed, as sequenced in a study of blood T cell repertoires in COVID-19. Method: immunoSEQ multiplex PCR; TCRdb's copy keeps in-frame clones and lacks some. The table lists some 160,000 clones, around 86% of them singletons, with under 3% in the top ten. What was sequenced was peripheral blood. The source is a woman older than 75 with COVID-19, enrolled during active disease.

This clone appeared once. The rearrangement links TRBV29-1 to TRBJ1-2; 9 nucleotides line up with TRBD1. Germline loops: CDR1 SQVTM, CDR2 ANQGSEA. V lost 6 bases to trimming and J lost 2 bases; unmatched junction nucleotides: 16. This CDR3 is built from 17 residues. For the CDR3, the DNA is TGCAGCGTGCCGAAAGTGGCGGCGGGACAGGGAAACTATGGCTACACCTTC. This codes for CSVPKVAAGQGNYGYTF.

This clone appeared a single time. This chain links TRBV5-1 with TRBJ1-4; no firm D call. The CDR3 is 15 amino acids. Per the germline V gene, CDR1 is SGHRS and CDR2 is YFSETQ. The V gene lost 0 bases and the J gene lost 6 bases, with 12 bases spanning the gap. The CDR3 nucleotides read TGCGCCAGCAGCTTGGATTACGGGAGGGATGAAAAACTGTTTTTT. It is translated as CASSLDYGRDEKLFF.

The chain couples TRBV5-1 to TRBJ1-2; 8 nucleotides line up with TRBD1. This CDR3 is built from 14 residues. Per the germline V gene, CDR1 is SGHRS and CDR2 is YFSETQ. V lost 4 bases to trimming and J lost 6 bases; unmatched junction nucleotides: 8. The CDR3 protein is CASSPMTGENGYTF. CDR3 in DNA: TGCGCCAGCAGCCCCATGACAGGGGAAAATGGCTACACCTTC.

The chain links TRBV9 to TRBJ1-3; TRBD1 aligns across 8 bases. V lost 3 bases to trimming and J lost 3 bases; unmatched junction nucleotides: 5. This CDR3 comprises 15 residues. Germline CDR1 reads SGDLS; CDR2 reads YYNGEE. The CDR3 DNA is TGTGCCAGCAGCGCGCAGGGGGCGAGTGGAAACACCATATATTTT. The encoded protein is CASSAQGASGNTIYF.

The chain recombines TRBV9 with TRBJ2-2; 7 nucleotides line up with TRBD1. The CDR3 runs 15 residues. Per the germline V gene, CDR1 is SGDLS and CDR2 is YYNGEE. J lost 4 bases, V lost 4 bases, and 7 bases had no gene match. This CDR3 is CASSPRGQFTGELFF. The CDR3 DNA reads TGTGCCAGCAGCCCCAGGGGACAGTTCACCGGGGAGCTGTTTTTT.

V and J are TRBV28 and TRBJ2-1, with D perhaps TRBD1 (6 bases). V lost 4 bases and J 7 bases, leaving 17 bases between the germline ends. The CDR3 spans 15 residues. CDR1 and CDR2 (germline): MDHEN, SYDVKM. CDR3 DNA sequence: TGTGCCAGCAGTTCGACAGGCCTCCCCCTGAATGAGCAGTTCTTC. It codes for CASSSTGLPLNEQFF.

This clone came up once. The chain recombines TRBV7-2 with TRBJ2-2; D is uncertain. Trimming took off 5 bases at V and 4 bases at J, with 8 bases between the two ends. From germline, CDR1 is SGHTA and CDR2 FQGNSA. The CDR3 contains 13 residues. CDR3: CASSRSLTGELFF. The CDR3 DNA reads TGTGCCAGCAGCCGGTCCCTCACCGGGGAGCTGTTTTTT.

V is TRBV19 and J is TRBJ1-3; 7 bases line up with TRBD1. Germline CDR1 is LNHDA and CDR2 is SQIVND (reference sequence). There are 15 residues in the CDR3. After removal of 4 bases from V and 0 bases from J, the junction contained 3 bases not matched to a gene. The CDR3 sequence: CASSTPGGSGNTIYF. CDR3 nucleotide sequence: TGTGCCAGTAGTACGCCAGGGGGCTCTGGAAACACCATATATTTT.

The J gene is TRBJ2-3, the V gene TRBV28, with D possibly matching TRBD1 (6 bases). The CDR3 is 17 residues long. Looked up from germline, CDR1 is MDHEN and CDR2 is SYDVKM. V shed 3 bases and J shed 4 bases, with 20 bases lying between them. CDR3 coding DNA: TGTGCCAGCAGTTTGGGCAGGGGTGCTCGGAGCGCAGATACGCAGTATTTT. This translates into CASSLGRGARSADTQYF.

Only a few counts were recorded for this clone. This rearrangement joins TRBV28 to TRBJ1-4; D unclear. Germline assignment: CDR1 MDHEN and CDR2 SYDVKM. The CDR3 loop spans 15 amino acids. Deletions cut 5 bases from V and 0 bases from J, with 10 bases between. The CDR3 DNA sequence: TGTGCCAGCAGTCCGACCGGGACAACTAATGAAAAACTGTTTTTT. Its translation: CASSPTGTTNEKLFF.

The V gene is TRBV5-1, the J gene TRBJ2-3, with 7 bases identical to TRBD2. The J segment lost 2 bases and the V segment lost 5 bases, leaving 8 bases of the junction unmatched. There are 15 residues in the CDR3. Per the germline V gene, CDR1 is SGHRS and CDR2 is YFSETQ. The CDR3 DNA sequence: TGCGCCAGCAGTCCGGGACTACAGATCACAGATACGCAGTATTTT. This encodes CASSPGLQITDTQYF.

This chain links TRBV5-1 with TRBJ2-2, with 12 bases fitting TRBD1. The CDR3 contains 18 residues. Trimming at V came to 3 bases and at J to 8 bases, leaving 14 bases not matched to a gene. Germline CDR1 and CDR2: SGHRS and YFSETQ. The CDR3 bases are TGCGCCAGCAGCTCCCTTGAAGGGACAGGGGGCGCCGGAGGGGAGCTGTTTTTT. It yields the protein CASSSLEGTGGAGGELFF.

The CDR3 region has the DNA TGTGCCAGCAGTTTACGAAGAGGACCAGCGGATGGCTACACCTTC. Translated, it gives CASSLRRGPADGYTF. V is TRBV27 and J is TRBJ1-2; D not resolved. Trimming shortened V by 2 bases and J by 6 bases, and 16 bases separated the two germline ends. The CDR3 is 15 amino acids. Germline loops: CDR1 MNHEY, CDR2 SMNVEV (reference sequence).

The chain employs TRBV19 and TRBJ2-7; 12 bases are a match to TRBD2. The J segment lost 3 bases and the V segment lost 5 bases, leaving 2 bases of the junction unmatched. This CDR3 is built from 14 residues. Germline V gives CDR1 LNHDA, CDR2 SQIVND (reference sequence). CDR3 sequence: CASSLTSGSYEQYF. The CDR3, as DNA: TGTGCCAGTAGTTTGACTAGCGGGAGCTACGAGCAGTACTTC.

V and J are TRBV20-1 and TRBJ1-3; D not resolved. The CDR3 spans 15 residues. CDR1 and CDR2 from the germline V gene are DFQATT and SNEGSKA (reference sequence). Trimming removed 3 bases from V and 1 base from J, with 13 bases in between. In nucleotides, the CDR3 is TGCAGTGCTAGTAAGGTACAGTCTTCTGGAAACACCATATATTTT. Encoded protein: CSASKVQSSGNTIYF.

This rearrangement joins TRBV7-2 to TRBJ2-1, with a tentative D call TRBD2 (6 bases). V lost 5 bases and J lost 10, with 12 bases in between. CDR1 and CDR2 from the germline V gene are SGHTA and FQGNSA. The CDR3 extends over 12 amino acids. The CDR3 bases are TGTGCCAGCAGCCCCCTTGCGGGAGAGCAGTTCTTC. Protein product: CASSPLAGEQFF.

For the CDR3, the DNA is TGCGCCAGCAGCGAGGGACAGGGCAATAATTCACCCCTCCACTTT. Protein product: CASSEGQGNNSPLHF. The chain has TRBV5-1 and TRBJ1-6; 9 bases are a match to TRBD1. The CDR3 runs to 15 residues. Germline CDR1 and CDR2: SGHRS and YFSETQ. V was pared by 4 bases and J by 5 bases, with 4 bases of the junction left unmatched.

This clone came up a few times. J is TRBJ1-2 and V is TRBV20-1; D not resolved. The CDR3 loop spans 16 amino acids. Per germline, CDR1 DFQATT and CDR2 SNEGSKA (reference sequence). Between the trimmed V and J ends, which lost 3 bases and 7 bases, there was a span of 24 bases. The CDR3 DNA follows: TGCAGTGCTAGTATACAAAGACGAAAGTCTACGGGTGGCTACACCTTC. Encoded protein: CSASIQRRKSTGGYTF.

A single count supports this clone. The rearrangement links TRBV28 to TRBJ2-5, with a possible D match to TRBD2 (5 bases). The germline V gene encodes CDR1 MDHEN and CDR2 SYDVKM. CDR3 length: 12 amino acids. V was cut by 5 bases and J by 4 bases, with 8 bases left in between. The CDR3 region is CASSLGVETQYF. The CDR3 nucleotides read TGTGCCAGCAGTCTCGGGGTAGAGACCCAGTACTTC. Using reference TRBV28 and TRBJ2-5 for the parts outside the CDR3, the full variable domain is DVKVTQSSRYLVKRTGEKVFLECVQDMDHENMFWYRQDPGLGLRLIYFSYDVKMKEKGDIPEGYSVSREKKERFSLILESASTNQTSMYLCASSLGVETQYFGPGTRLLVL.

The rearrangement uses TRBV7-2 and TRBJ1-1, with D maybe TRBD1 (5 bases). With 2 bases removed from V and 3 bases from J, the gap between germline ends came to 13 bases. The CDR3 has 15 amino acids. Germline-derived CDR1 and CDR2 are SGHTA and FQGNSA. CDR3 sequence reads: CASSLWGTGDTEAFF. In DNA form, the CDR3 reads TGTGCCAGCAGCTTATGGGGTACGGGGGACACTGAAGCTTTCTTT.

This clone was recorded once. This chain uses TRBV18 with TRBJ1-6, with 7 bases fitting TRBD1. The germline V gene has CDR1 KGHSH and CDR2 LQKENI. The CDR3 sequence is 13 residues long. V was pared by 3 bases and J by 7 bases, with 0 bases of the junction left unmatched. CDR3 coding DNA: TGTGCCAGCTCACCGACAGGGAATTCACCCCTCCACTTT. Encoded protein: CASSPTGNSPLHF.

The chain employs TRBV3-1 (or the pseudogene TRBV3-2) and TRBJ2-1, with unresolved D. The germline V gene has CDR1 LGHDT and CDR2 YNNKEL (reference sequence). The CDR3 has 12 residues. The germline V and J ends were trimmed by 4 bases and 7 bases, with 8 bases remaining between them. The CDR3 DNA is TGTGCCAGCAGCCTCGCTAGTAATGAGCAGTTCTTC. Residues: CASSLASNEQFF.

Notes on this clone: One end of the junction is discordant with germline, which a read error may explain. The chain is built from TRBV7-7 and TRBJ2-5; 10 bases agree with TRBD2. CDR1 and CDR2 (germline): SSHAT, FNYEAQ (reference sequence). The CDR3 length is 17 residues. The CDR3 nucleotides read TGTGCTAGCAGCTTAAAAGGGGGAACTAGCGGGACGGAGACCCAGTACTTC. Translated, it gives CASSLKGGTSGTETQYF.

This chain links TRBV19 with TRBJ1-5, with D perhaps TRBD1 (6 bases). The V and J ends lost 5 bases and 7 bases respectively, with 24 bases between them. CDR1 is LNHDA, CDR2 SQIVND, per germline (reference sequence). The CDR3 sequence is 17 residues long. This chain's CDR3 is CASSQRPLRGGGQPQHF. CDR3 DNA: TGTGCCAGTAGTCAGAGGCCACTTCGCGGGGGCGGACAGCCCCAGCATTTT.

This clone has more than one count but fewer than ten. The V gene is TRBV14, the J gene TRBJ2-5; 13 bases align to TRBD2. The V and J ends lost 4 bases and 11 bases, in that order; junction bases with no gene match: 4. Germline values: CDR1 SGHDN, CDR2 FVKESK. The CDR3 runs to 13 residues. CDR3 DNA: TGTGCCAGCAGCCCCCGACTAGCGGGAGGACAGTACTTC. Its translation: CASSPRLAGGQYF.

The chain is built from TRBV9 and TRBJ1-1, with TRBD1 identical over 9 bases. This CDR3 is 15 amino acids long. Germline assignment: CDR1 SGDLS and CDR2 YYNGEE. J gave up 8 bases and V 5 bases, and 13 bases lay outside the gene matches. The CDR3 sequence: CASSETGQGRGEAFF. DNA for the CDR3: TGTGCCAGCAGTGAAACGGGACAGGGCAGGGGAGAAGCTTTCTTT.